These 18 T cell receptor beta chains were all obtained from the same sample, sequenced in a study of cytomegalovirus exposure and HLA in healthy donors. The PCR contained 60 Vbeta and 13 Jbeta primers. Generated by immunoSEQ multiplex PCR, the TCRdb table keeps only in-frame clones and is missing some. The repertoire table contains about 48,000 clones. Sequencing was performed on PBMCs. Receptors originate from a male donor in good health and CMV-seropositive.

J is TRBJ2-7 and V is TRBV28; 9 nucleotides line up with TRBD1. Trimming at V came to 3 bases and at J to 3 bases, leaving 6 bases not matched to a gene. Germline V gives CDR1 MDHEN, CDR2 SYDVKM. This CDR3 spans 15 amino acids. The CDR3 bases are TGTGCCAGCAGTTTCTCCGCGGGACAGGGCTACGAGCAGTACTTC. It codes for CASSFSAGQGYEQYF.

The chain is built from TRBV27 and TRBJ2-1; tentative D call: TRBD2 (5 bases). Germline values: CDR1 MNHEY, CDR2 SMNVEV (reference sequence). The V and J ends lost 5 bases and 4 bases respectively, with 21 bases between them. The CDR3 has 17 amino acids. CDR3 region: CASSLMDSSVGYNEQFF. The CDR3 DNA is TGTGCCAGCAGTCTCATGGACTCCTCGGTGGGGTACAATGAGCAGTTCTTC.

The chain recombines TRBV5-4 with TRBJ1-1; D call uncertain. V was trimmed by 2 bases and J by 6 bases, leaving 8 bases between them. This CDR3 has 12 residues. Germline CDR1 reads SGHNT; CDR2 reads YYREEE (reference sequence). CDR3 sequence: CASSFYPSEAFF. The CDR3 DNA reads TGTGCCAGCAGCTTTTATCCGTCTGAAGCTTTCTTT.

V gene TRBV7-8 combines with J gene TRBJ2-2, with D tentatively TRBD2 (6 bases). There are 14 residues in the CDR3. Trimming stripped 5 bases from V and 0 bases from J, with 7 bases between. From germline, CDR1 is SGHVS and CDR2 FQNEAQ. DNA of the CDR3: TGTGCCAGCAGCACGGGGGCGAACACCGGGGAGCTGTTTTTT. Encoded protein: CASSTGANTGELFF. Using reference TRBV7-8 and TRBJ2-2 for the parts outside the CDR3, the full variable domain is GAGVSQSPRYKVAKRGQDVALRCDPISGHVSLFWYQQALGQGPEFLTYFQNEAQLDKSGLPSDRFFAERPEGSVSTLKIQRTQQEDSAVYLCASSTGANTGELFFGEGSRLTVL.

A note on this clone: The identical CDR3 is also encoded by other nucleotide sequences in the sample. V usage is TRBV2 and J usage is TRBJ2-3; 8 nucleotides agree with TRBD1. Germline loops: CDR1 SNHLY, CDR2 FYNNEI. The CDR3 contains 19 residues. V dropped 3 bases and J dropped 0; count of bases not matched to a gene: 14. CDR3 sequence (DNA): TGTGCCAGCAGTGATCTTCGGGACAGGCGACGGCTTAGCACAGATACGCAGTATTTT. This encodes CASSDLRDRRRLSTDTQYF.

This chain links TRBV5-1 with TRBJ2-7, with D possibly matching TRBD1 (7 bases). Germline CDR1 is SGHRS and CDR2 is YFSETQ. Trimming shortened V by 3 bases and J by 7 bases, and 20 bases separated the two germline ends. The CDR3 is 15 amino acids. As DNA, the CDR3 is TGCGCCAGCAGCTCGGGGGCCACAGGGGTGAGGGAGCAGTACTTC. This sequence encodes CASSSGATGVREQYF.

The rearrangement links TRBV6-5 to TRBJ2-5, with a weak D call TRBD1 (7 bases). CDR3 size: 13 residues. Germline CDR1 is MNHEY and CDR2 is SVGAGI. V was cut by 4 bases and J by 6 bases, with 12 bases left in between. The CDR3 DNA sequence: TGTGCCAGCAGTTTTCCAGGGGGGAAGACCCAGTACTTC. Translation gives CASSFPGGKTQYF.

This CDR3 is CASSPAYKEGYGYGYTF. The CDR3 DNA follows: TGCGCCAGCAGCCCGGCGTATAAGGAGGGCTATGGCTATGGCTACACCTTC. This chain links TRBV5-1 with TRBJ1-2; D not resolved. The CDR3 is made up of 17 amino acids. V dropped 4 bases and J dropped 4 bases, with 23 bases sitting between them. Germline CDR1 and CDR2: SGHRS and YFSETQ. Combining the CDR3 with reference TRBV5-1 and TRBJ1-2 gives the whole variable domain KAGVTQTPRYLIKTRGQQVTLSCSPISGHRSVSWYQQTPGQGLQFLFEYFSETQRNKGNFPGRFSGRQFSNSRSEMNVSTLELGDSALYLCASSPAYKEGYGYGYTFGSGTRLTVV.

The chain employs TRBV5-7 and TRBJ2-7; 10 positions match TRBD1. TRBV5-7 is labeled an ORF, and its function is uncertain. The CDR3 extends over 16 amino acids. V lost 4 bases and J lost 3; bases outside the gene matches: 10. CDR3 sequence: CASSPGTGVPYYEQYF. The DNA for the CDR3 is TGTGCCAGCAGCCCCGGGACAGGGGTTCCATACTACGAGCAGTACTTC.

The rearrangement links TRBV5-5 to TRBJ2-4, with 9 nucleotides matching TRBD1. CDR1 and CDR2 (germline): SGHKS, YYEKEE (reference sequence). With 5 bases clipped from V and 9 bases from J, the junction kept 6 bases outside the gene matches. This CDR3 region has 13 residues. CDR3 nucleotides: TGTGCCAGCAGAACCGGGACAGGGAGCATTCAGTACTTC. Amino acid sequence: CASRTGTGSIQYF.

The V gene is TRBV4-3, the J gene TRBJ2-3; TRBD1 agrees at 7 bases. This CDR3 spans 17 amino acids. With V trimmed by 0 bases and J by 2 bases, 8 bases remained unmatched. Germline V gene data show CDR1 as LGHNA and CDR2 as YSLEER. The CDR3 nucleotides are TGCGCCAGCAGCCAAGATTTTATGGACAGGAACACAGATACGCAGTATTTT. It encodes CASSQDFMDRNTDTQYF.

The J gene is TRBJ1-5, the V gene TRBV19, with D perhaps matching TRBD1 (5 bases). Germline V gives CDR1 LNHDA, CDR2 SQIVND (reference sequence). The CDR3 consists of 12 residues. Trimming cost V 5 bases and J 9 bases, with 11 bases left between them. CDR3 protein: CASSLGRAPQHF. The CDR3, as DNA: TGTGCCAGTAGTCTAGGCAGGGCGCCCCAGCATTTT.

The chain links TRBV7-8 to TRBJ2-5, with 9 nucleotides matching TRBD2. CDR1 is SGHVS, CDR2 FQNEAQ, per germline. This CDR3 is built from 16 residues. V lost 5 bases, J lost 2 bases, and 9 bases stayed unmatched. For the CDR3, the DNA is TGTGCCAGCAGCCACGAAATAGCGGGGGATCAAGAGACCCAGTACTTC. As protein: CASSHEIAGDQETQYF. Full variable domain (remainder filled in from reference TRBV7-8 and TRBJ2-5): GAGVSQSPRYKVAKRGQDVALRCDPISGHVSLFWYQQALGQGPEFLTYFQNEAQLDKSGLPSDRFFAERPEGSVSTLKIQRTQQEDSAVYLCASSHEIAGDQETQYFGPGTRLLVL.

The CDR3 here is CASSGQGENTGELFF. Here the CDR3 DNA reads TGCGCCAGCAGCGGGCAGGGGGAGAACACCGGGGAGCTGTTTTTT. This chain links TRBV5-1 with TRBJ2-2; 7 positions agree with TRBD1. CDR3 length: 15 residues. V shed 4 bases, J shed 1 base, and the junction held 4 bases outside the gene matches. Germline assignment: CDR1 SGHRS and CDR2 YFSETQ.

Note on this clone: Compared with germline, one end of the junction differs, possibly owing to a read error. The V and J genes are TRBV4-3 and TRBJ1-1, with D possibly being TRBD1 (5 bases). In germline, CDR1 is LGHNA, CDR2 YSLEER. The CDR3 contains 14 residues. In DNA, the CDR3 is TGCGCCAGCAGCCAGGGGCCAGGGAACCCTGAAGCTTTCTTT. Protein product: CASSQGPGNPEAFF.

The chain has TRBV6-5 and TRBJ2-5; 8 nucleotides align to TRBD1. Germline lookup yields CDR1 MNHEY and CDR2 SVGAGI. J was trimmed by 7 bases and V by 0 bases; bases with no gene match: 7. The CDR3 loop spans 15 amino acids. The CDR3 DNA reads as TGTGCCAGCAGTTACTCGACCCAGGGGGCCGGGACCCAGTACTTC. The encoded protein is CASSYSTQGAGTQYF.

Here the CDR3 DNA reads TGCAGCGCCGCACGAGCCGGGGGCTACACCTTC. It encodes CSAARAGGYTF. This chain uses TRBV29-1 with TRBJ1-2; D unclear. V was clipped by 7 bases and J by 8 bases, with 14 bases between them. The germline CDR1 and CDR2 sequences are SQVTM and ANQGSEA. This CDR3 contains 11 residues. The full variable domain, rest sourced from reference TRBV29-1 and TRBJ1-2, is SAVISQKPSRDICQRGTSLTIQCQVDSQVTMMFWYRQQPGQSLTLIATANQGSEATYESGFVIDKFPISRPNLTFSTLTVSNMSPEDSSIYLCSAARAGGYTFGSGTRLTVV.

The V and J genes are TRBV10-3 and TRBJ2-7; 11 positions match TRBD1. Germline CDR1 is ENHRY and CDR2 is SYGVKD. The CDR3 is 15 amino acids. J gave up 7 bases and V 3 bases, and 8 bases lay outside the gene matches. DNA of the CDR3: TGTGCCATCAGTGAACCCGGACAGGGGGCGGGTGAGCAGTACTTC. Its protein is CAISEPGQGAGEQYF.